There are a few counts of the clone carrying this T cell receptor beta chain. TCRdb fed the 5' RACE reads into MiXCR, producing one record per CDR3 protein. The repertoire holds tens of thousands of distinct CDR3 sequences, with approximately 23% as singletons. This sample stems from a study of T-cell memory formation after mild COVID-19. V trimming: 3 bases; J trimming: 0 bases; junction bases outside the gene matches: 1. Germline V gene sequence: CDR1 LGHNA, CDR2 YSLEER. The CDR3 contains 15 residues. This clonotype was obtained from a man between 18 and 35 years old who had mild COVID-19 (a few samples of this study predate the infection). Cell type and time point are not known. The V and J genes are TRBV4-3 and TRBJ1-5; TRBD1 agrees at 8 bases. Sequenced input: PBMCs or a T cell subset sorted from them (not recorded which). The CDR3 region has the DNA TGCGCCAGCAGCCAGGACAGGGTTAGCAATCAGCCCCAGCATTTT. Its translation is CASSQDRVSNQPQHF.